The TCR beta chain under discussion was sequenced for a study of regulatory and conventional T cells in RAG deficiency. Findings and caveats of the study: Other subsets showed 9.5 to 10-fold reductions, but Treg unique TCR beta sequences fell approximately 100-fold in these patients.

Clones were read by immunoSEQ multiplex PCR, and TCRdb kept only the in-frame ones, dropping some. Altogether tens of thousands of clones are present, 75% to 95% being singletons, with the ten largest covering over 0.7%. Regulatory T cells were sorted from blood as CD4+ CD25-high CD127-low cells. This clone has only one observation. Its antigen is still unknown. This sample also belongs to another study, concerning regulatory T cells. That study reports: Primers: 52 TRBV forward and 13 TRBJ reverse.

This clonotype was obtained from a human donor in good health. Sequenced sample: Tregs sorted from blood.

CDR3 nucleotide sequence: TGTGCCAGCAGTACGGACAGGGACACTGAAGCTTTCTTT. It translates to CASSTDRDTEAFF. This chain connects TRBV6-4 to TRBJ1-1, with 8 bases that match TRBD1. Germline V gene sequence: CDR1 MRHNA, CDR2 SNTAGT. There are 13 residues in the CDR3. V lost 5 bases to trimming and J lost 3 bases; unmatched junction nucleotides: 2.